These 8 T cell receptor beta chains were all obtained from the same sample, sequenced in a study of shared clonotypes between healthy human individuals. Repertoires were generated with immunoSEQ multiplex PCR, while TCRdb's copy carries only in-frame clones and drops some. The data contain 600,000 to 750,000 clones, around 70% of them singletons. The sample consisted of memory CD4+ T cells sorted from blood. Subset here: CD45RA-negative fraction. The receptors were gathered from a woman in her 30s in good health.

The V call is TRBV5-1, the J call TRBJ2-1, with D unresolved. This CDR3 is built from 15 residues. The germline V and J ends were trimmed by 0 bases and 0 bases, with 7 bases remaining between them. Germline V gene data show CDR1 as SGHRS and CDR2 as YFSETQ. The CDR3 loop reads CASSLAPNSYNEQFF. The CDR3 DNA sequence: TGCGCCAGCAGCTTGGCGCCGAACTCCTACAATGAGCAGTTCTTC.

The gene calls are TRBV29-1 and TRBJ2-7; 11 nucleotides align to TRBD2. Trimming at V came to 6 bases and at J to 7 bases, leaving 11 bases not matched to a gene. The CDR3 is 14 residues long. CDR1 is SQVTM, CDR2 ANQGSEA, per germline. CDR3 nucleotides: TGCAGCGTCGTCATAGCGGGAGGGCCTAGGGAGCAGTACTTC. This encodes CSVVIAGGPREQYF.

The rearrangement links TRBV7-9 to TRBJ1-4; tentative D call: TRBD1 (5 bases). Germline assignment: CDR1 SEHNR and CDR2 FQNEAQ (reference sequence). V lost 3 bases and J lost 8, with 13 bases in between. The CDR3 spans 14 residues. Here the CDR3 DNA reads TGTGCCAGCAGCTTTAAGGGGCAGGGAGAAAAACTGTTTTTT. Its translation: CASSFKGQGEKLFF.

This clone showed up just once. This chain links TRBV28 with TRBJ2-3; D may correspond to TRBD1 or TRBD2 (5 bases each). Trimming left V 6 bases short and J 4 bases short, with 20 bases between. Looked up from germline, CDR1 is MDHEN and CDR2 is SYDVKM. The CDR3 sequence is 16 residues long. CDR3 bases: TGTGCCAGCAGAGACCGGGCAGGGAGTTCTCCAGATACGCAGTATTTT. It codes for CASRDRAGSSPDTQYF.

The table lists this clone with a few counts. The rearrangement joins TRBV29-1 to TRBJ1-4; D perhaps matches TRBD1 (6 bases). Looked up from germline, CDR1 is SQVTM and CDR2 is ANQGSEA. Trimming removed 7 bases at V and 5 bases at J, with 8 bases between. CDR3 length equals 11 residues. CDR3 region: CSADRNEKLFF. The CDR3 coding sequence is TGCAGCGCTGACAGGAATGAAAAACTGTTTTTT.

The chain carries TRBV5-4 and TRBJ1-2; 8 bases are shared with TRBD1. Germline values: CDR1 SGHNT, CDR2 YYREEE (reference sequence). The CDR3 length is 13 residues. The V segment lost 7 bases and the J segment 2 bases; nucleotides outside the gene matches: 4. In DNA, the CDR3 is TGTGCCAGCCGCCCAGGGGGCAACTATGGCTACACCTTC. It specifies CASRPGGNYGYTF.

Concerning this clone itself: At the DNA level, this CDR3 is encoded by other sequences in the same sample as well. The V and J genes are TRBV5-6 and TRBJ2-5; D remains unclear. The CDR3 runs to 13 residues. Germline assignment: CDR1 SGHDT and CDR2 YYEEEE. V lost 0 bases and J lost 2, with 5 bases in between. CDR3 sequence: CASSLVGQETQYF. CDR3 nucleotides: TGTGCCAGCAGCTTGGTGGGGCAAGAGACCCAGTACTTC.

CDR3 loop: CASSQQGLGTDTQYF. In DNA, the CDR3 is TGTGCCAGCAGTCAACAGGGCCTCGGCACAGATACGCAGTATTTT. The V call is TRBV6-6, the J call TRBJ2-3, with D tentatively TRBD1 (6 bases). The CDR3 spans 15 residues. Germline CDR1 reads MNHNY; CDR2 reads SVGAGI (reference sequence). The ends were cut back, 5 bases at V and 1 base at J, with 13 bases in the middle.